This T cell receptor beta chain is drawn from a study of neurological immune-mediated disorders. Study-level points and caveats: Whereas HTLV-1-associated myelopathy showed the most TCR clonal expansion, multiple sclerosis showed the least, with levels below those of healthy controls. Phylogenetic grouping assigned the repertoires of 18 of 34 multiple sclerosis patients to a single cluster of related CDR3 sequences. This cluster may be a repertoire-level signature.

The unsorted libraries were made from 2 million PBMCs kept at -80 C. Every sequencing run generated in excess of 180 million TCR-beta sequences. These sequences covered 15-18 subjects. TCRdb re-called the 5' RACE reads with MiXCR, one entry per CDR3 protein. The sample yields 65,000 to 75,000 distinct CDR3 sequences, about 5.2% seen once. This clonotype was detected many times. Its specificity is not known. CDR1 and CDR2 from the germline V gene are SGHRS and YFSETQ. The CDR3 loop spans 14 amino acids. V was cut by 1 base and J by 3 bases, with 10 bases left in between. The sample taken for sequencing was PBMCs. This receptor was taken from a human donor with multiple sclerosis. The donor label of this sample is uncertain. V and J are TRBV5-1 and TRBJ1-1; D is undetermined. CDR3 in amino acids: CASSLNPGDTEAFF. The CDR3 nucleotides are TGCGCCAGCAGCTTGAACCCGGGAGACACTGAAGCTTTCTTT.